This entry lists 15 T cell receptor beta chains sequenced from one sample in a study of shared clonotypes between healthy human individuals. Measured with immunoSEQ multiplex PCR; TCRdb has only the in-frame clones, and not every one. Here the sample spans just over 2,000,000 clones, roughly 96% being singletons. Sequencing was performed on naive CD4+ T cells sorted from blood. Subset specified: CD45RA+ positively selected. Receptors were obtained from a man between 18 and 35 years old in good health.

This chain's CDR3 is CASSQGQSSQGATQYF. CDR3 nucleotide sequence: TGTGCCAGCAGCCAAGGGCAATCATCACAGGGGGCGACCCAGTACTTC. The V gene is TRBV4-2, the J gene TRBJ2-5; 9 bases match TRBD1. J lost 7 bases, V lost 1 base, and 10 bases had no gene match. The CDR3 spans 16 residues. Per germline, CDR1 LGHNA and CDR2 YNFKEQ.

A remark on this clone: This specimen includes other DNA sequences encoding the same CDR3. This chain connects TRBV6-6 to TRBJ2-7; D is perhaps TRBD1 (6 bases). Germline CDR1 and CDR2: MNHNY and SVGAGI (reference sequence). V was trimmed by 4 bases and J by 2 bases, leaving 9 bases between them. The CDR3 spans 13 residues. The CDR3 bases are TGTGCCAGCAGTTTACAGGGAACCTACGAGCAGTACTTC. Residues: CASSLQGTYEQYF.

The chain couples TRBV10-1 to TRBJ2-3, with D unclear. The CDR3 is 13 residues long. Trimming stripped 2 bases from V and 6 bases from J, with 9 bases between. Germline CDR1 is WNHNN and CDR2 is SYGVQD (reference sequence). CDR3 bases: TGCGCCAGCAGTGAGGGGCCGGTCGATACGCAGTATTTT. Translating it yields CASSEGPVDTQYF.

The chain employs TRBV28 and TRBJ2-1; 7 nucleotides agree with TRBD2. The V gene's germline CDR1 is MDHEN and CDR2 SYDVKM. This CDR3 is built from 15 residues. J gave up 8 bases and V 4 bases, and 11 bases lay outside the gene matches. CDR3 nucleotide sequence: TGTGCCAGCAGTTCCACCGGACTAGGATACGATGAGCAGTTCTTC. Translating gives CASSSTGLGYDEQFF.

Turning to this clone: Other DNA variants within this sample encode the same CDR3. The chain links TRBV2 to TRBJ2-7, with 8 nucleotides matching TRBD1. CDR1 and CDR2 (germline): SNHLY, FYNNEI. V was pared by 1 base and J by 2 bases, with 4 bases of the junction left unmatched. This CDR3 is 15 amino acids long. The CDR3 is CASSEGQGAPYEQYF. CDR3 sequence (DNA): TGTGCCAGCAGTGAAGGCCAGGGGGCCCCCTACGAGCAGTACTTC.

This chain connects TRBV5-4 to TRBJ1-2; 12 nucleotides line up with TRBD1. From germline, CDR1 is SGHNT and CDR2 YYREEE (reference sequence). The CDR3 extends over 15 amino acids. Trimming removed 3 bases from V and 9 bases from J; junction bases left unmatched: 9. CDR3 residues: CASSSPGQGASRYTF. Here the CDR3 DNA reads TGTGCCAGCAGCTCACCGGGACAGGGGGCCTCTCGCTACACCTTC.

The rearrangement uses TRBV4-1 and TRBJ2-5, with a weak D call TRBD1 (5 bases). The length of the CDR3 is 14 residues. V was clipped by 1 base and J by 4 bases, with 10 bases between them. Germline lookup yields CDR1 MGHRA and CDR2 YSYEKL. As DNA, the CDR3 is TGCGCCAGCAGCCAAGCTCAGGGCCGAGAGACCCAGTACTTC. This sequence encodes CASSQAQGRETQYF.

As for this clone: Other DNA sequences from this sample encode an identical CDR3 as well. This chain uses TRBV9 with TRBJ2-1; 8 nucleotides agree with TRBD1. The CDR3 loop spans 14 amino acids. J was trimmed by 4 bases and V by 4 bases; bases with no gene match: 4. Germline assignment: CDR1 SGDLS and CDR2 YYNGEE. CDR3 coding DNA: TGTGCCAGCAGCCCAGGGGGCGCATACAATGAGCAGTTCTTC. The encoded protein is CASSPGGAYNEQFF.

The CDR3 reads CAFSMGTAGQPQHF. The CDR3 DNA reads as TGTGCCTTCTCCATGGGGACAGCGGGTCAGCCCCAGCATTTT. This chain connects TRBV30 to TRBJ1-5; 7 bases are shared with TRBD1. The germline gives CDR1 GTSNPN, CDR2 SVGIG (reference sequence). This CDR3 spans 14 amino acids. V lost 7 bases, J lost 6 bases, and 12 bases stayed unmatched.

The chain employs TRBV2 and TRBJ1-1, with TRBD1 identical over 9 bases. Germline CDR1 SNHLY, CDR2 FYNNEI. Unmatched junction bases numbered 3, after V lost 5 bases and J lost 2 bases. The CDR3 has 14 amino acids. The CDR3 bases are TGTGCCAGCAGTCGACAGGGGGTCAACACTGAAGCTTTCTTT. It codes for CASSRQGVNTEAFF.

The CDR3 bases are TGTGCCAGCAGTGCCCCTAGCGCTAGCTCCTACAATGAGCAGTTCTTC. This sequence encodes CASSAPSASSYNEQFF. J is TRBJ2-1 and V is TRBV2, with D possibly being TRBD2 (6 bases). Per germline, CDR1 SNHLY and CDR2 FYNNEI. The CDR3 has 16 amino acids. Trimming cost V 4 bases and J 0 bases, with 13 bases left between them.

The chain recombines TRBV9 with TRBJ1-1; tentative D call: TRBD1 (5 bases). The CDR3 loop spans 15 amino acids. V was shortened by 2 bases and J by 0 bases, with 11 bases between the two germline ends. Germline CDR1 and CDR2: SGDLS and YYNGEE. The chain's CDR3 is CASSVVQGVNTEAFF. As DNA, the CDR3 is TGTGCCAGCAGCGTCGTTCAGGGCGTGAACACTGAAGCTTTCTTT. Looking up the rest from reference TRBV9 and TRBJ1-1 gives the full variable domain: DSGVTQTPKHLITATGQRVTLRCSPRSGDLSVYWYQQSLDQGLQFLIQYYNGEERAKGNILERFSAQQFPDLHSELNLSSLELGDSALYFCASSVVQGVNTEAFFGQGTRLTVV.

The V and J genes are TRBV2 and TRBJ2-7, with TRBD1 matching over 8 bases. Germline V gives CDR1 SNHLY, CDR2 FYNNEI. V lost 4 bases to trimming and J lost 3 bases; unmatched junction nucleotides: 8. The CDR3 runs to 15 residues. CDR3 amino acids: CASSAIQGVVYEQYF. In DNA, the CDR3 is TGTGCCAGCAGTGCAATACAGGGGGTGGTCTACGAGCAGTACTTC.

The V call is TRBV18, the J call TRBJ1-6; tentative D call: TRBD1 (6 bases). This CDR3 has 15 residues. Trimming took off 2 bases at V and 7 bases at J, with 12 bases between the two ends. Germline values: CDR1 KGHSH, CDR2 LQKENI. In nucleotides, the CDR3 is TGTGCCAGCTCACCAAACACAGGGAACAATTCACCCCTCCACTTT. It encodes CASSPNTGNNSPLHF.

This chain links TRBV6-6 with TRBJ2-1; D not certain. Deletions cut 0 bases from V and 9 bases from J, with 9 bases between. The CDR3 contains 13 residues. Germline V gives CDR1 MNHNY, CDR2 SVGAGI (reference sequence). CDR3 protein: CASSYSERLEQFF. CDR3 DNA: TGTGCCAGCAGTTACTCTGAGCGACTTGAGCAGTTCTTC.